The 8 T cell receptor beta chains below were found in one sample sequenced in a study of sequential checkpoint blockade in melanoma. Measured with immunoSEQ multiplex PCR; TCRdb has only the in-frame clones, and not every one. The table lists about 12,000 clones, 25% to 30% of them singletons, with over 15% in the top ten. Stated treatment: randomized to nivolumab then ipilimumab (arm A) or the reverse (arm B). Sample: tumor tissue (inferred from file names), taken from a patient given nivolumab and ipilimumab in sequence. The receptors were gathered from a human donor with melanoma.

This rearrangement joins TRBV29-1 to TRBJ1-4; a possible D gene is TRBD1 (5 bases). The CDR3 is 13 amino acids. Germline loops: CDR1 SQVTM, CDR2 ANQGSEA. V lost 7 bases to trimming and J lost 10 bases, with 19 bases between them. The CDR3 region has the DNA TGCAGCGCTATAGACAGCTCGGTGGGAAAACTGTTTTTT. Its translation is CSAIDSSVGKLFF.

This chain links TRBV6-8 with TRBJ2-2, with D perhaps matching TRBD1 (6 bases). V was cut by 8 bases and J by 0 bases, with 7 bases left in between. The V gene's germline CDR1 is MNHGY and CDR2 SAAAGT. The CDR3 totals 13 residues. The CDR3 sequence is CASGTPNTGELFF. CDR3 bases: TGTGCCAGCGGGACACCGAACACCGGGGAGCTGTTTTTT.

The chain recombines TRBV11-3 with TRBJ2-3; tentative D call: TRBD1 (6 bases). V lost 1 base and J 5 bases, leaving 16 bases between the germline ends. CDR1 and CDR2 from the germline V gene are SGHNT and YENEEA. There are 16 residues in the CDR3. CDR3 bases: TGTGCCAGCAGCTTAGTCTGGGGGACACGGCAAGATACGCAGTATTTT. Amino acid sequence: CASSLVWGTRQDTQYF.

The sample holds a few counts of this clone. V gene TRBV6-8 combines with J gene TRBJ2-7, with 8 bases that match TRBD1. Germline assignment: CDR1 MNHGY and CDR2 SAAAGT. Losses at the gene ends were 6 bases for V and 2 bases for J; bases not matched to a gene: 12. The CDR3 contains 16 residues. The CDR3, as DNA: TGTGCCAGCAGCCCAAGTAGGGACAGGTTGACCTACGAGCAGTACTTC. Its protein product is CASSPSRDRLTYEQYF.

This CDR3 is CASSEARREASLAKNIQYF. CDR3 DNA: TGTGCCAGCAGTGAAGCGCGACGGGAGGCCTCCCTCGCCAAAAACATTCAGTACTTC. The rearrangement links TRBV6-1 to TRBJ2-4; 7 nucleotides match TRBD2. This CDR3 has 19 amino acids. Germline trimming cut 0 bases from V and 1 base from J; bases unmatched to any gene: 12. CDR1 is MNHNS, CDR2 SASEGT, per germline.

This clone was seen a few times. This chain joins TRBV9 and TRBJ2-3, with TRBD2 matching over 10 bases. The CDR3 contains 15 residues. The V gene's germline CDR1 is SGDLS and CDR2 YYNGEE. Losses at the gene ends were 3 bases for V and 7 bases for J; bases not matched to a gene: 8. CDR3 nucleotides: TGTGCCAGCAGCGCGTCTAGCGGGAGCGGGTATACGCAGTATTTT. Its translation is CASSASSGSGYTQYF.

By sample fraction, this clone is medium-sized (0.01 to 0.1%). The CDR3 DNA reads TGTGCCAGCAGCTTCTCGTCCCGGGACATGTATAGCAATCAGCCCCAGCATTTT. It translates to CASSFSSRDMYSNQPQHF. The rearrangement uses TRBV6-8 and TRBJ1-5, with D maybe TRBD1 (6 bases). The germline gives CDR1 MNHGY, CDR2 SAAAGT. Trimming stripped 6 bases from V and 0 bases from J, with 21 bases between. This CDR3 has 18 residues.

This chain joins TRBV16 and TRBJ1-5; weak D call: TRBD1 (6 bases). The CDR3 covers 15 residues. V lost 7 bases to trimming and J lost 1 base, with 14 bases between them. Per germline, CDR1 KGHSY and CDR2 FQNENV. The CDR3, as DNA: TGTGCCAGCACTGAGAGGGGGGACAGCAATCAGCCCCAGCATTTT. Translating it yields CASTERGDSNQPQHF.